The 3 T cell receptor beta chains below were found in one sample sequenced in a study of shared clonotypes between healthy human individuals. Profiled with immunoSEQ multiplex PCR; TCRdb holds only in-frame clones, not every one. Among under 1,100,000 clones listed, roughly 74% were seen once. The sequencing sample was made of memory CD4+ T cells from PBMCs. Subset in this sample: CD45RA-negative fraction. These receptors were collected from a man younger than 35 in good health. Some clones in this sample may be carry-over from other donors' samples.

Points on this clone: Additional DNA sequences in this sample encode the identical CDR3. V and J are TRBV4-1 and TRBJ2-7, with D possibly matching TRBD1 (5 bases). This CDR3 region has 14 residues. The germline V gene has CDR1 MGHRA and CDR2 YSYEKL. V gave up 3 bases and J gave up 3 bases, with 12 bases separating them. CDR3 DNA: TGCGCCAGCAGCCACCCAGGTCAGGGCTACGAGCAGTACTTC. Translation: CASSHPGQGYEQYF.

The chain combines TRBV28 with TRBJ1-2, with D perhaps TRBD1 (6 bases). This CDR3 contains 13 residues. Trimming pared 4 bases from V and 5 bases from J, leaving 11 bases between. Germline CDR1 MDHEN, CDR2 SYDVKM. CDR3 loop: CASSYRDGYGYTF. CDR3 nucleotides: TGTGCCAGCAGTTACAGGGATGGGTATGGCTACACCTTC.

The gene calls are TRBV4-1 and TRBJ1-5; D may be TRBD1 (5 bases). The CDR3 contains 17 residues. Germline V lookup: CDR1 MGHRA, CDR2 YSYEKL. Trimming pared 1 base from V and 6 bases from J, leaving 19 bases between. The CDR3: CASSQVPLTVIAQPQHF. Here the CDR3 DNA reads TGCGCCAGCAGCCAAGTTCCCCTGACAGTCATCGCTCAGCCCCAGCATTTT.